This T cell receptor (beta chain) was observed in a study of vaccination and CD4 T cells after COVID-19. Study results and caveats: Nearly all convalescent vaccine-specific clones, 304 of 307, recognized only SARS-CoV-2 spike. For convalescent patients, a median about 90% of reactive clones surfaced exclusively after vaccination.

Worth noting for this clonotype: Antigen unknown.

Treatment in this sample: approximately nine-day PBMC culture with coronavirus spike peptide pools or control peptides (ViraFEST assay). TCR sequencing followed the expansion of antigen-specific T cells with peptide pools in ViraFEST. Recorded positive PCR dates fall between March and December 2020, preceding US Alpha, Beta and Delta variants. V dropped 3 bases and J dropped 0 bases, with 12 bases sitting between them. CDR3 size: 15 residues. The V gene's germline CDR1 is MDHEN and CDR2 SYDVKM. The Oncomine TCR Beta short-read assay was applied to DNA of cultured CD4+ T cells. TCRdb reprocessed the PCR reads with MiXCR, giving one entry per CDR3 protein. The table lists under 20,000 distinct CDR3 sequences, around two thirds of them singletons.

Specimen: CD4+ T cells from blood, cultured in vitro. The TCR originated in a human donor who had recovered from COVID-19. The chain combines TRBV28 with TRBJ2-7; the D gene is possibly TRBD2 (5 bases). This chain's CDR3 is CASSLAGASSYEQYF. The CDR3 DNA reads TGTGCCAGCAGTTTGGCGGGCGCGAGCTCCTACGAGCAGTACTTC.